The clone carrying this TCR beta chain was observed many times. The cDNA was synthesized by 5'RACE incorporating 10-nucleotide random UMIs. TCRdb used MiXCR to reprocess the 5' RACE reads, holding one entry per CDR3 protein. Among roughly 28,000 distinct CDR3 sequences listed, about 3% were seen once. Unsorted libraries were prepared from 2 million PBMCs that had been stored at -80 C. This sample is part of a study of neurological immune-mediated disorders. The CDR3 is 14 amino acids. Germline V gives CDR1 SGHRS, CDR2 YFSETQ. Trimming took 4 bases from V and 6 from J, leaving 14 bases between them. The receptor was isolated from a woman aged 30 to 39 with multiple sclerosis. The J gene is TRBJ2-1, the V gene TRBV5-1, with D tentatively TRBD2 (5 bases). The sequenced sample was PBMCs. CDR3 DNA: TGCGCCAGCAGCGCCTATACTAGATCCAATGAGCAGTTCTTC. This sequence encodes CASSAYTRSNEQFF.